The entry below gives a single T cell receptor (beta chain) sequence along with its context. The antigen it recognizes is unknown. A read error may explain this, as a much larger clone is one base away. This likely comes from a read error, as the CDR3 has no conserved phenylalanine or tryptophan at its end. The TCR beta CDR3 region was amplified with a multiplex PCR system whose first round ran for 10 cycles using 32 V-gene forward primers and 13 J-gene reverse primers. The first PCR round was done with a QIAGEN Multiplex PCR Kit, and the primer sequences were filed in Chinese patent CN105087789A. Illumina universal primers were added in a second PCR round performed with the Phusion High-Fidelity PCR Kit. TCR libraries were paired-end sequenced at 151 bp read length on the Illumina HiSeq X Ten platform. From the authors' description of their analysis: Reads without multiplex PCR primers were removed using Cutadapt, read pairs were merged using PEAR, and CDR3 regions were called using MiXCR with default settings. Shannon entropy measured repertoire diversity, while clonality was calculated as one minus the Shannon entropy divided by the ln of the count of productive unique sequences. Clonotypes present at frequencies of at least 0.5% were defined as dominant or high-frequency T-cell clones. TCRdb reanalyzed the raw reads on its own, using fastp at Q25 for trimming and MiXCR for clone calling, and kept in-frame beta chains. All rows with the same CDR3 protein become a single entry with the most common DNA and genes. V and J calls and clone size were set by TCRdb, not the authors. Within this sample are just over 15,000 distinct CDR3 sequences, with about 30% of them counted one time only. Less than 5% of the sample comes from the top ten.

The sample comes from a study of immune heterogeneity within non-small cell lung tumors listed by TCRdb under 2018. For the study in its entirety: By histology, several squamous cell carcinomas, 9 to 11 non-squamous carcinomas and 1 tumor not otherwise specified were included. The study combined whole-exome sequencing, RNA-seq and TCR beta repertoire sequencing of multiple spatially distinct regions from each NSCLC tumor to examine intratumoral immune heterogeneity. TCR repertoires were analyzed from some 56 tumor loci of approximately 14 patients, while transcriptome data covered only around 45 loci from more than 10 patients. Neoantigen binding to each patient's HLA alleles was predicted with netMHCpan-3.0 for mutant peptides of 8 to 11 amino acids.

General findings and caveats noted by the study authors: High-frequency TCR beta clonotypes were found to be largely distinct between individual patients. A moderate positive correlation (R roughly 0.35), which was statistically significant, linked local T-cell repertoire clonality to local tumor mutational burden. Identical dominant CDR3B clonotypes recurred across loci within a patient, yet different tumor locations also harbored unique high-frequency clones.

For the TCR template, genomic DNA was extracted from bulk tumor tissue, and approximately 600 ng of gDNA was amplified for each sample. During surgery, multiple biopsies were taken from each primary tumor and placed as far apart as possible within the tumor mass. The study cohort was described as untreated and was composed of newly diagnosed NSCLC cases undergoing curative surgery. The donor group was made up of roughly 15 newly diagnosed non-small cell lung cancer patients undergoing surgery with curative intent. The resected tumor masses were reviewed by two independent pathologists. Only high-quality DNA and RNA samples were carried forward to sequencing. From its first to its last residue, the CDR3 has 14 amino acids. Here the CDR3 DNA is all that survives: 42 bases in frame from base 1. V has 6 bases trimmed and J has 8 bases trimmed; junction bases matching no gene number 9.

The sequence came from a man aged 35 to 55 with non-small cell lung cancer. This chain joins TRBV12-3 or TRBV12-4 to TRBJ1-2, and TRBD1 matches 10 of the central bases. Sequenced sample: lung tumor tissue. The CDR3 has the sequence CASRHGTGDVGYTL. The DNA sequence is TGTGCCAGCAGACACGGGACAGGGGACGTGGGCTACACCCTC.